This T cell receptor (beta chain) was identified in a study of blood T cell repertoires in COVID-19. About the study: The analysed material was cDNA or gDNA that came from T cells, B-cell-depleted T cells, or PBMCs.

Germline values: CDR1 MNHEY, CDR2 SMNVEV (reference sequence). CDR3 length: 13 amino acids. Between the trimmed V and J ends, which lost 3 bases and 4 bases, there was a span of 9 bases. Study processing details: Estimation of nucleated cell counts was performed using reference gene primer amplification. TCRdb's copy holds only in-frame clones and misses some; the assay was immunoSEQ multiplex PCR. The V and J calls and clone size come from that table; D and trimming were worked out from the DNA. The sample lists just under 350,000 clones, around 83% occurring once. This sequence was found in a young man with active or convalescent COVID-19. The chain uses TRBV27 and TRBJ1-2; possible D gene TRBD1, 5 bases. Material: peripheral blood. The CDR3 sequence: CASSLGGSYGYTF. The CDR3 bases are TGTGCCAGCAGTTTGGGGGGGTCCTATGGCTACACCTTC.